The 19 T cell receptor beta chains in this list originate from one sample, sequenced in a study of OX40 agonist ivuxolimab in advanced cancers. The repertoire was sequenced with immunoSEQ multiplex PCR; TCRdb's copy has only in-frame clones and lacks some. Of roughly 50,000 clones in the sample, approximately 86% were seen once. The input for sequencing was CD4+ or CD8+ T cells sorted from blood, taken in a trial of the OX40 agonist ivuxolimab. The source of these receptors is an adult with an advanced solid tumor such as melanoma, head and neck, liver or kidney cancer.

The V and J genes are TRBV5-6 and TRBJ2-1, with TRBD1 matching over 9 bases. V lost 4 bases, J lost 6 bases, and 8 bases stayed unmatched. The V gene's germline CDR1 is SGHDT and CDR2 YYEEEE. The CDR3 consists of 15 residues. CDR3 in amino acids: CASSIPGQGVNEQFF. The CDR3 coding sequence is TGTGCCAGCAGCATCCCGGGACAGGGTGTCAATGAGCAGTTCTTC.

This clone turned up a few times. V usage is TRBV7-9 and J usage is TRBJ2-1, with 8 bases aligning to TRBD2. V shed 5 bases, J shed 4 bases, and the junction held 1 base outside the gene matches. This CDR3 is built from 13 residues. Germline values: CDR1 SEHNR, CDR2 FQNEAQ (reference sequence). CDR3 nucleotides: TGTGCCAGCAGCGGCGGGGGGTACAATGAGCAGTTCTTC. Translated: CASSGGGYNEQFF.

The J gene is TRBJ2-2, the V gene TRBV7-6, with D uncertain. In germline, CDR1 is SGHVS, CDR2 FNYEAQ. V was cut by 5 bases and J by 1 base, with 11 bases left in between. The CDR3 has 15 residues. CDR3 in DNA: TGTGCCAGCAGCCTGACACCCGGGAACACCGGGGAGCTGTTTTTT. As protein: CASSLTPGNTGELFF. The full variable domain, its missing parts supplied by reference TRBV7-6 and TRBJ2-2, is GAGVSQSPRYKVTKRGQDVALRCDPISGHVSLYWYRQALGQGPEFLTYFNYEAQQDKSGLPNDRFSAERPEGSISTLTIQRTEQRDSAMYRCASSLTPGNTGELFFGEGSRLTVL.

V gene TRBV29-1 combines with J gene TRBJ2-1; D gene ambiguous. Trimming removed 1 base at V and 0 bases at J, with 10 bases between. The CDR3 totals 15 residues. Germline CDR1 reads SQVTM; CDR2 reads ANQGSEA. The CDR3 loop reads CSVEGRIDSYNEQFF. DNA of the CDR3: TGCAGCGTTGAAGGGCGGATTGACTCCTACAATGAGCAGTTCTTC.

This clone was seen a few times. The chain links TRBV5-1 to TRBJ2-1; TRBD2 aligns across 7 bases. Germline V gene data show CDR1 as SGHRS and CDR2 as YFSETQ. The CDR3 is made up of 16 amino acids. V lost 3 bases, J lost 6 bases, and 12 bases stayed unmatched. CDR3 coding DNA: TGCGCCAGCAGCTGGACGCCCAGCGGGGAGGTCAATGAGCAGTTCTTC. This encodes CASSWTPSGEVNEQFF. Drawing the rest from reference TRBV5-1 and TRBJ2-1, the complete variable domain is KAGVTQTPRYLIKTRGQQVTLSCSPISGHRSVSWYQQTPGQGLQFLFEYFSETQRNKGNFPGRFSGRQFSNSRSEMNVSTLELGDSALYLCASSWTPSGEVNEQFFGPGTRLTVL.

The chain uses TRBV28 and TRBJ2-1; 8 nucleotides match TRBD1. Germline V gives CDR1 MDHEN, CDR2 SYDVKM. The CDR3 length is 14 residues. Trimming cost V 5 bases and J 8 bases; bases outside gene matches: 8. Here the CDR3 DNA reads TGTGCCAGCAGTAAACGACAGGGGTTGGATGAGCAGTTCTTC. Its protein product is CASSKRQGLDEQFF.

The gene calls are TRBV7-9 and TRBJ2-1; a possible D gene is TRBD2 (5 bases). Germline V CDR1 and CDR2: SEHNR, FQNEAQ (reference sequence). V dropped 2 bases and J dropped 10 bases, with 9 bases sitting between them. CDR3 size: 12 residues. Here the CDR3 reads CASSLPGGEQFF. The DNA for the CDR3 is TGTGCCAGCAGCTTACCAGGCGGGGAGCAGTTCTTC.

The table lists this clone with a count of one. This chain joins TRBV4-1 and TRBJ1-1; D is perhaps TRBD1 (6 bases). V lost 1 base and J lost 6, with 9 bases in between. Germline values: CDR1 MGHRA, CDR2 YSYEKL. The CDR3 sequence is 13 residues long. CDR3 protein: CASSQVRGPEAFF. The CDR3 DNA is TGCGCCAGCAGCCAAGTCAGGGGTCCTGAAGCTTTCTTT.

The gene calls are TRBV9 and TRBJ1-2; 7 bases align to TRBD1. The CDR3 is 10 residues long. V lost 7 bases to trimming and J lost 8 bases; unmatched junction nucleotides: 2. The germline V gene encodes CDR1 SGDLS and CDR2 YYNGEE. The CDR3 coding sequence is TGTGCCAGCCAGGGGGAGGGCTACACCTTC. This codes for CASQGEGYTF.

This clone has a single count. The chain combines TRBV5-4 with TRBJ2-7; D may be TRBD1 (5 bases). Deletions cut 0 bases from V and 6 bases from J, with 10 bases between. CDR3 length: 13 amino acids. Per the germline V gene, CDR1 is SGHNT and CDR2 is YYREEE (reference sequence). CDR3 DNA: TGTGCCAGCAGCTTGGACTGGGGCCCCGAGCAGTACGTC. Its translation: CASSLDWGPEQYV.

The genes are TRBV10-1 and TRBJ2-2; D is possibly TRBD1 (5 bases). Germline V lookup: CDR1 WNHNN, CDR2 SYGVQD (reference sequence). V lost 1 base to trimming and J lost 7 bases, with 7 bases between them. The CDR3 has 13 residues. The CDR3 DNA follows: TGCGCCAGCAGTGAGTTCAGGGTCGGGGAGCTGTTTTTT. Protein: CASSEFRVGELFF.

CDR3 nucleotides: TGCGCCAGCAGCCAAGTGATAGGGTTTAATTCACCCCTCCACTTT. It specifies CASSQVIGFNSPLHF. The V and J genes are TRBV4-1 and TRBJ1-6; the D is unclear. V lost 1 base to trimming and J lost 6 bases, with 10 bases between them. CDR1 MGHRA and CDR2 YSYEKL come from the germline V gene. This CDR3 has 15 amino acids.

The rearrangement uses TRBV20-1 and TRBJ2-7, with D perhaps TRBD2 (5 bases). The CDR3 runs to 11 residues. Germline CDR1 and CDR2: DFQATT and SNEGSKA (reference sequence). The germline V and J ends were trimmed by 3 bases and 5 bases, with 8 bases remaining between them. The CDR3 protein is CSASLANEQYF. In nucleotides, the CDR3 is TGCAGTGCTAGCTTAGCGAACGAGCAGTACTTC.

V is TRBV7-6 and J is TRBJ2-1; 12 bases fit TRBD2. The CDR3 is made up of 16 amino acids. Germline CDR1 is SGHVS and CDR2 is FNYEAQ. V dropped 5 bases and J dropped 6; count of bases not matched to a gene: 8. CDR3 in DNA: TGTGCCAGCAGCCCCCGACTAGCGGGAGAGGGCAATGAGCAGTTCTTC. Residues: CASSPRLAGEGNEQFF.

V gene TRBV7-9 combines with J gene TRBJ1-2; TRBD1 agrees at 9 bases. The CDR3 sequence is 13 residues long. Germline CDR1 SEHNR, CDR2 FQNEAQ (reference sequence). With V trimmed by 5 bases and J by 3 bases, 1 base remained unmatched. CDR3 DNA sequence: TGTGCCAGCAGCCGACAGGGGGACTATGGCTACACCTTC. It specifies CASSRQGDYGYTF.

CDR3 sequence: CASSLAVSGRDTQYF. CDR3 nucleotide sequence: TGCGCCAGCAGCTTGGCCGTCAGCGGGAGGGATACGCAGTATTTT. The chain couples TRBV5-1 to TRBJ2-3; 9 bases are a match to TRBD2. Unmatched junction bases numbered 5, after V lost 0 bases and J lost 6 bases. Germline V gives CDR1 SGHRS, CDR2 YFSETQ. The CDR3 has 15 residues.

This chain links TRBV29-1 with TRBJ1-1; D not resolved. CDR1 is SQVTM and CDR2 is ANQGSEA in the germline V gene. Trimming stripped 0 bases from V and 1 base from J, with 6 bases between. The CDR3 is 13 amino acids. The CDR3, as DNA: TGCAGCGTTGAAGAGCCCAGGAACACTGAAGCTTTCTTT. This gives the protein CSVEEPRNTEAFF.

The V gene is TRBV14, the J gene TRBJ2-2; no reliable D call. Germline V gives CDR1 SGHDN, CDR2 FVKESK. There are 15 residues in the CDR3. V was shortened by 6 bases and J by 4 bases, with 15 bases between the two germline ends. This chain's CDR3 is CASSGLGRSTGELFF. The CDR3 DNA follows: TGTGCCAGCAGTGGGTTGGGCAGATCCACCGGGGAGCTGTTTTTT.

This clone was seen more than once but under ten times. CDR3 bases: TGTGCCAGTAGTTGGCTTGGGAATCAGCCCCAGCATTTT. The encoded protein is CASSWLGNQPQHF. This rearrangement joins TRBV19 to TRBJ1-5, with D unclear. The CDR3 totals 13 residues. Deletions cut 5 bases from V and 4 bases from J, with 9 bases between. In germline, CDR1 is LNHDA, CDR2 SQIVND (reference sequence).